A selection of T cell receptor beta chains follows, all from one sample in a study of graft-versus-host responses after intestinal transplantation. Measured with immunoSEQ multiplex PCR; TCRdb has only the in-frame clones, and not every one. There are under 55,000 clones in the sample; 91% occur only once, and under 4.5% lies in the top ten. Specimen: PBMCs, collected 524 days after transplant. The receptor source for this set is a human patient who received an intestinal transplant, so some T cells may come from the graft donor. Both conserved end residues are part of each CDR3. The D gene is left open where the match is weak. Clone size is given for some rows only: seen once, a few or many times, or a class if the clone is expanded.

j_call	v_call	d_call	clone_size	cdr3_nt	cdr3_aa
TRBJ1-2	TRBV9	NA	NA	TGTGCCAGCAGCGCAACAGGGAACGGCTACACCTTC	CASSATGNGYTF
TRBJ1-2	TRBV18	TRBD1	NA	TGTGCCAGCTCACCAACCGGGACAGATTATGGCTACACCTTC	CASSPTGTDYGYTF
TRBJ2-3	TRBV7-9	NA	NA	TGTGCCAGCAGCTTGGCCGAAGATGATACGCAGTATTTT	CASSLAEDDTQYF
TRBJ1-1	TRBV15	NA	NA	TGTGCCACCACTCGGGAGGGCACTGAAGCTTTCTTT	CATTREGTEAFF
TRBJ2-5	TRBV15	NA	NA	TGTGCCACCAGCAGACCGACAGGCTCGAAGACCCAGTACTTC	CATSRPTGSKTQYF
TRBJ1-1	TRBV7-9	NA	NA	TGTGCCAGCAGCTTATACCCCCGCTTGGCCAACACTGAAGCTTTCTTT	CASSLYPRLANTEAFF
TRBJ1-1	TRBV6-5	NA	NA	TGTGCCAGCAGTTACCCCGACAGGATGAACACTGAAGCTTTCTTT	CASSYPDRMNTEAFF
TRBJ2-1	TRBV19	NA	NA	TGTGCCAGTAGTATAAGTTCCCTCTCCTACAATGAGCAGTTCTTC	CASSISSLSYNEQFF
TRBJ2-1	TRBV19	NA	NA	TGTGCCAGTAGTATAGATCTAGCTACCCCGCAGTTCTTC	CASSIDLATPQFF
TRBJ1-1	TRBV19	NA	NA	TGTGCCAGTAGTATGGTGTGGGAAGGAAACACTGAAGCTTTCTTT	CASSMVWEGNTEAFF
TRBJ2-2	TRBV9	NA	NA	TGTGCCAGCAGCGTAGTGTCTGGGGGCCTGAACACCGGGGAGCTGTTTTTT	CASSVVSGGLNTGELFF
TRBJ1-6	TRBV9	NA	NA	TGTGCCAGCAGCGTAGGCAGGAGCTCCTATAATTCACCCCTCCACTTT	CASSVGRSSYNSPLHF
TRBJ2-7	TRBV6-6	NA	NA	TGTGCCAGCAGTTACTCGGGGAGGAGCTCCTACGAGCAGTACTTC	CASSYSGRSSYEQYF
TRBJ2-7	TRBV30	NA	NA	TGTGCCTGGAACGGCAGGGACTACGAGCAGTACTTC	CAWNGRDYEQYF
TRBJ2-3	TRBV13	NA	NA	TGTGCCAGCAGCGGCAAACAGGGCCTCACAGATACGCAGTATTTT	CASSGKQGLTDTQYF
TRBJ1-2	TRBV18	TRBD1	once	TGTGCCAGCTCACCGGACAGGAGCTATGGCTACACCTTC	CASSPDRSYGYTF
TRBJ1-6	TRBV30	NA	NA	TGTGCCTGCCGGGAAGCAGGGAATTCACCCCTCCACTTT	CACREAGNSPLHF
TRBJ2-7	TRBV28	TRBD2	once	TGTGCCAGCAGTTTATGGGGACTAGCGGGAGTTAGACCTGACGAGCAGTACTTC	CASSLWGLAGVRPDEQYF
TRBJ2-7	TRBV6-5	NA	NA	TGTGCCAGCAGTGAATATGGATACGAGCAGTACTTC	CASSEYGYEQYF
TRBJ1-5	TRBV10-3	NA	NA	TGTGCCATCAGTGACAGGGGTGGCAATCAGCCCCAGCATTTT	CAISDRGGNQPQHF
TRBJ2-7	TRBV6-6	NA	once	TGTGCCAGCAGCCCCGACAGTGGGTGGACCTACGAGCAGTACTTC	CASSPDSGWTYEQYF
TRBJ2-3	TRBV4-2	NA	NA	TGTGCCAGCAGCCAAGATGGAGAGGGGGGTAACACAGATACGCAGTATTTT	CASSQDGEGGNTDTQYF
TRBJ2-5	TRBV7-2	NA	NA	TGTGCCAGCAGCTTGGGGGACTACCAAGAGACCCAGTACTTC	CASSLGDYQETQYF
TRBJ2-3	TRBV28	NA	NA	TGTGCCAGCAGCCCTGGAGACCGTCCCACAGATACGCAGTATTTT	CASSPGDRPTDTQYF
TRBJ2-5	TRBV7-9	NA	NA	TGTGCCAGCAGCTTAGGGCAGCAAGAGACCCAGTACTTC	CASSLGQQETQYF
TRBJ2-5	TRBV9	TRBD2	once	TGTGCCAGCAGTTTTAGCGGGAACCGGGAGACCCAGTACTTC	CASSFSGNRETQYF
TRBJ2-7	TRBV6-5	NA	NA	TGTGCCAGCAGTTACTCGAGTTGGGGAAGCTACGAGCAGTACTTC	CASSYSSWGSYEQYF
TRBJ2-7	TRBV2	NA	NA	TGTGCCAGCAGTGAACAGTGGAACGAGCAGTACTTC	CASSEQWNEQYF
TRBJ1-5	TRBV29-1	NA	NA	TGCAGCGTTGGACAGACGACCTCACAGCCCCAGCATTTT	CSVGQTTSQPQHF
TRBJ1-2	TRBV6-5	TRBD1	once	TGTGCCAGCAGTTTCGACAGGGGAAACCCCTATGGCTACACCTTC	CASSFDRGNPYGYTF
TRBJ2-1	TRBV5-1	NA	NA	TGCGCCAGCAGCTTGGCGACGGAGCAGTTCTTC	CASSLATEQFF
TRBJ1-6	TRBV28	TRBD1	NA	TGTGCCAGCAGTCCCCAGGACAGGGATGGTTCACCCCTCCACTTT	CASSPQDRDGSPLHF
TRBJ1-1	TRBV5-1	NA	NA	TGCGCCAGCAGCCCCGGGTGGGGGACCACTGAAGCTTTCTTT	CASSPGWGTTEAFF
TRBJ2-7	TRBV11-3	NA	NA	TGTGCCAGCAGGCCAAAAGCCCCCTACGAGCAGTACTTC	CASRPKAPYEQYF
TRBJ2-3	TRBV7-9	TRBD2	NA	TGTGCCAGCAGCCCAACCGCGGGGGGCGGTTGGGATACGCAGTATTTT	CASSPTAGGGWDTQYF